This paragraph reports one T cell receptor beta chain. The antigen remains undetermined. V was pared by 3 bases and J by 5 bases, with 17 bases between. This CDR3 is built from 16 residues. Germline values: CDR1 LNHDA, CDR2 SQIVND (reference sequence). This specimen comes from a study of human T cells and chemical hapten exposure. Overall study: Sensitization was performed using 2% DPC on a roughly 2 cm by roughly 2 cm upper inner arm skin site. Enrolled patients were predominantly female and had alopecia areata, totalis or universalis. Minor pooled library volume differences mainly drove per-sample TCR yield variation.

Study-wide findings and caveats: With regard to DPC sensitization, TCRs above 1 in 1000 frequency did not change.

TCRdb recomputed calls from the RACE reads with MiXCR, one row per CDR3 protein. The table records about 90,000 distinct CDR3 sequences, roughly a tenth of them present only once. Documented time point: patch test 3, about 24 weeks after DPC sensitization. Documented treatment: therapeutic diphenylcyclopropenone sensitization with weekly scalp DPC. This specimen consisted of whole blood, obtained in connection with sensitization to the hapten diphenylcyclopropenone (DPC). V is TRBV19 and J is TRBJ2-1; tentatively, D is TRBD1 or TRBD2 (6 bases each). This sequence was found in a woman aged 25-40 years with alopecia areata. Some clones in this sample may be carry-over from other donors' samples. The CDR3: CASSIGTFRGHNEQFF. CDR3 sequence (DNA): TGTGCCAGTAGTATCGGGACATTCCGGGGGCACAATGAGCAGTTCTTC.